The rows below give T cell receptor beta chains drawn from one sample of a study of cytomegalovirus exposure and HLA in healthy donors. The assay was immunoSEQ multiplex PCR, and TCRdb's table has in-frame clones only and misses some. The sample has under 250,000 clones, around 80% seen once. Sequencing was performed on PBMCs. These receptors were obtained from a boy aged 2 to 10 in good health and CMV-seronegative. CDR3s include the opening cysteine and the closing phenylalanine or tryptophan. Fields, in order: D gene, J gene, V gene, clone size, CDR3 DNA, CDR3 protein. The D gene is left open where the match is weak. Expanded clones get a size class; other rows say once, few or many, or leave the size out.

D gene: NA
J gene: TRBJ1-6
V gene: TRBV4-1
clone size: NA
CDR3 DNA: TGCGCCAGCAGCCAAGAGAGGAGGTGGGATTCACCCCTCCACTTT
CDR3 protein: CASSQERRWDSPLHF

D gene: NA
J gene: TRBJ1-2
V gene: TRBV9
clone size: NA
CDR3 DNA: TGTGCCAGCAGCGTATCTGGACAAGATCGGTATGGCTACACCTTC
CDR3 protein: CASSVSGQDRYGYTF

D gene: NA
J gene: TRBJ2-7
V gene: TRBV25-1
clone size: NA
CDR3 DNA: TGTGCCAGCAGTGGGCAGGGGTTCAACGAGCAGTACTTC
CDR3 protein: CASSGQGFNEQYF

D gene: TRBD2
J gene: TRBJ2-3
V gene: TRBV7-6
clone size: once
CDR3 DNA: TGTGCCAGCAGCGGCCTTCAGCGGGAGGGTGGAGATACGCAGTATTTT
CDR3 protein: CASSGLQREGGDTQYF

D gene: TRBD1
J gene: TRBJ1-1
V gene: TRBV6-5
clone size: NA
CDR3 DNA: TGTGCCAGCAGTCTCCAGGGGGAAGGAACTGAAGCTTTCTTT
CDR3 protein: CASSLQGEGTEAFF

D gene: NA
J gene: TRBJ2-7
V gene: TRBV5-6
clone size: NA
CDR3 DNA: TGTGCCAGCAGCTTGGGACAGCTAACCTACGAGCAGTACTTC
CDR3 protein: CASSLGQLTYEQYF

D gene: NA
J gene: TRBJ2-2
V gene: TRBV27
clone size: NA
CDR3 DNA: TGTGCCAGCAGTTTTCACTGGCAGGCGGGGCCCGGGGAGCTGTTTTTT
CDR3 protein: CASSFHWQAGPGELFF

D gene: TRBD2
J gene: TRBJ2-3
V gene: TRBV10-2
clone size: NA
CDR3 DNA: TGCGCCAGCAGTGAGTCTTTAGCGGGGTCCACAGATACGCAGTATTTT
CDR3 protein: CASSESLAGSTDTQYF

D gene: TRBD1
J gene: TRBJ1-2
V gene: TRBV7-8
clone size: NA
CDR3 DNA: TGTGCCAGCAGCTTACAGGGGGCTCTTAACTATGGCTACACCTTC
CDR3 protein: CASSLQGALNYGYTF

D gene: TRBD2
J gene: TRBJ2-5
V gene: TRBV30
clone size: NA
CDR3 DNA: TGTGCCTGGAGTGTCATACTTTATAGCGGGAGGGGCCATTGGGCCCAGTACTTC
CDR3 protein: CAWSVILYSGRGHWAQYF

D gene: TRBD1
J gene: TRBJ1-5
V gene: TRBV6-6
clone size: NA
CDR3 DNA: TGTGCCAGCAGCGGACAGGGTGGCAGCAATCAGCCCCAGCATTTT
CDR3 protein: CASSGQGGSNQPQHF

D gene: TRBD1
J gene: TRBJ2-7
V gene: TRBV12-5
clone size: NA
CDR3 DNA: TGTGCTAGTGGTTTGGTACTTTCAGGGACAGGGCCCTACGAGCAGTACTTC
CDR3 protein: CASGLVLSGTGPYEQYF

D gene: TRBD1
J gene: TRBJ2-1
V gene: TRBV2
clone size: once
CDR3 DNA: TGTGCCACCGAGGGCTGGGGACAGGCCTCCCGGAGGGCCTACAATGAGCAGTTCTTC
CDR3 protein: CATEGWGQASRRAYNEQFF

D gene: NA
J gene: TRBJ2-5
V gene: TRBV7-9
clone size: NA
CDR3 DNA: TGTGCCAGCAGCTCTCCCCTGACAGAGTACCAAGAGACCCAGTACTTC
CDR3 protein: CASSSPLTEYQETQYF

D gene: TRBD2
J gene: TRBJ2-3
V gene: TRBV9
clone size: NA
CDR3 DNA: TGTGCCAGCAGCGTAGGAGGAGGTCGGGGGGGGGAGGCGCAGTATTTT
CDR3 protein: CASSVGGGRGGEAQYF

D gene: TRBD2
J gene: TRBJ2-7
V gene: TRBV29-1
clone size: NA
CDR3 DNA: TGCAGCGTTGAGACGGGACTAGGGCGCGAGCAGTACTTC
CDR3 protein: CSVETGLGREQYF

D gene: NA
J gene: TRBJ1-2
V gene: TRBV21-1
clone size: NA
CDR3 DNA: TGTGCCAGCAGCAATGAGACAGGGGGATTAGGTGGCTACACCTTC
CDR3 protein: CASSNETGGLGGYTF

D gene: NA
J gene: TRBJ2-7
V gene: TRBV10-1
clone size: NA
CDR3 DNA: TGCGCCAGCAGTGATACGACTAACTACGAGCAGTACTTC
CDR3 protein: CASSDTTNYEQYF

D gene: TRBD1
J gene: TRBJ2-7
V gene: TRBV6-6
clone size: NA
CDR3 DNA: TGTGCCAGCAGTTACCCCGGACAGGGGGCGAGAAGCGAGCAGTACTTC
CDR3 protein: CASSYPGQGARSEQYF

D gene: NA
J gene: TRBJ2-7
V gene: TRBV2
clone size: NA
CDR3 DNA: TGTGCCAGCAGTGTCACAGCCGGCTCCTACGAGCAGTACTTC
CDR3 protein: CASSVTAGSYEQYF

D gene: TRBD1
J gene: TRBJ2-6
V gene: TRBV14
clone size: few
CDR3 DNA: TGTGCCAGCAGCCAACGTGAATCCCGGGACAGGGTAACTGGGGCCAACGTCCTGACTTTC
CDR3 protein: CASSQRESRDRVTGANVLTF

D gene: NA
J gene: TRBJ2-1
V gene: TRBV5-4
clone size: NA
CDR3 DNA: TGTGCCAGCAGCTTGGCTGGCGGGGCCTACAATGAGCAGTTCTTC
CDR3 protein: CASSLAGGAYNEQFF

D gene: NA
J gene: TRBJ2-7
V gene: TRBV15
clone size: few
CDR3 DNA: TGTGCCACCAGCAGAGTTGACACCTCCTACGAGCAGTACTTC
CDR3 protein: CATSRVDTSYEQYF

D gene: TRBD1
J gene: TRBJ2-2
V gene: TRBV30
clone size: NA
CDR3 DNA: TGTGCCGCCGACAGGGGGGCGAACACCGGGGAGCTGTTTTTT
CDR3 protein: CAADRGANTGELFF

D gene: TRBD1
J gene: TRBJ2-5
V gene: TRBV27
clone size: NA
CDR3 DNA: TGTGCCAGCAGTAGCCGACAGGGGATTCAAGAGACCCAGTACTTC
CDR3 protein: CASSSRQGIQETQYF

D gene: TRBD1
J gene: TRBJ1-1
V gene: TRBV27
clone size: few
CDR3 DNA: TGTGCCAGCAGTTTTGACAGGGGGTACACTGAAGCTTTCTTT
CDR3 protein: CASSFDRGYTEAFF